The entry below describes one T cell receptor (beta chain). Its antigen remains undetermined. Per-base quality was not reported, and no clone a single base away is much larger than it. These data originate in a study of beta chain features in type 1 diabetes listed by TCRdb under 2018. Background on the whole study: No differences in mean age, gender distribution, total cell number or subset yield were found between patients and healthy donors. In the study, recently diagnosed type 1 diabetes patients and matched healthy donors were compared on the TCRB repertoires of their sorted circulating CD4+ T cell subsets. Across all samples, fewer than 110,000,000 sorted cells were examined, and cell number per subset correlated strongly with RNA yield. Regulatory and stem cell-like memory subsets were obtained from only 8 patients and about eight healthy donors, while naive and central memory subsets were obtained from all 30 or so donors. Results and caveats for the whole study, not just this receptor: PCR may preferentially amplify shorter templates, but because patient and control samples were amplified and corrected together, any resulting skew would affect both groups equally. Naive, central memory and regulatory TCRB repertoires appeared to be more alike among patients than among healthy donors. Because cDNA rather than genomic DNA was sequenced, highly expressing activated cells could have been over-represented, although no difference in activation and CD3 levels was found between groups. Fewer insertions and more nucleotide deletions at VDJ recombination sites were observed in patients with type 1 diabetes, implying thymic rearrangement abnormalities. In all four CD4+ subsets, TCRB CDR3 length was moderately but significantly shorter in type 1 diabetes patients. HLA sub-analyses involved small numbers of individuals, so any influence of HLA type on TCRB rearrangement remained unresolved.

CDR1 MNHNS and CDR2 SASEGT are derived from the germline V gene. V is cut by 4 bases and J by 0 bases, and the space between the germline ends is 10 bases. Inclusive of the bounding cysteine and phenylalanine, the CDR3 is 15 residues long. Only CDR3 DNA remains: 45 bases, in frame from the first base. The entire amount of isolated RNA was reverse transcribed using the High Capacity cDNA Reverse Transcription Kit, so the sequenced TCRB transcripts were expressed ones. Deep immunoSEQ sequencing was applied to naive, central memory and regulatory T cell samples, giving an average of roughly 3.5 million total reads per sample. Sorted cells were lysed in RLT buffer, and RNA was extracted using DNase-treated RNeasy Micro or Mini kits according to cell number. To prevent cross-contamination, every cell subset was processed on its own, while patient and healthy donor samples were processed together. Using the immunoSEQ multiplex PCR, TCRB sequences were amplified from cDNA into 87-bp fragments spanning the CDR3 region. Amplicons were sequenced on the Illumina HiSeq platform. Processing in the source paper ran as follows. PCR bias was computationally corrected using synthetic template baselines, reads within Hamming distance 2 were collapsed, and singletons that could not be merged were discarded. Reads were aligned to IMGT to assign V, D and J genes, CDR3 length, and insertions or deletions at six rearrangement sites. Within each subset, clonotype counts were normalized to sorted cell number, and only after that were true diversity and Gini coefficients computed with the tcR R package. The overlap coefficient, calculated on TCRB nucleotide sequences, was used to quantify repertoire sharing. The clones in this table, taken by TCRdb from immuneACCESS, are in-frame only. Not every clone is retained; where verified, under half of the shortfall comes from an unresolved V gene, and the cause of the rest is unknown. D and trimming were read from the DNA, whereas the V and J calls and clone size are those reported in that table. This sample is represented by about 240,000 clones; 25% to 30% of them were singletons. Together, the top ten hold roughly 4% of the sample.

Each donor gave one peripheral blood draw, averaging roughly 100 mL, which was collected into heparinised tubes. A BD FACSAria II was used to sort naive, central memory, regulatory and stem cell-like memory CD4+ T cells with a panel that included CD45RO, CCR7, CD25, CD127, CD95 and CD27. Every sorted population had a purity above 98%. Right away, PBMCs were isolated by Lymphoprep density gradient centrifugation and were stained directly, with no culture step. Samples were stained and sorted in pairs, with one healthy donor and one patient per experiment, so that batch effects were minimized. This receptor was obtained from a man aged 30-40 years in good health. Sequenced material: central memory CD4+ T cells from blood. The V and J segments used are TRBV6-1 and TRBJ1-5; too little of a D gene remains to name it. The bases read TGTGCCAGCAGTGGTCGACACGTTAGCAATCAGCCCCAGCATTTT. This codes for CASSGRHVSNQPQHF.